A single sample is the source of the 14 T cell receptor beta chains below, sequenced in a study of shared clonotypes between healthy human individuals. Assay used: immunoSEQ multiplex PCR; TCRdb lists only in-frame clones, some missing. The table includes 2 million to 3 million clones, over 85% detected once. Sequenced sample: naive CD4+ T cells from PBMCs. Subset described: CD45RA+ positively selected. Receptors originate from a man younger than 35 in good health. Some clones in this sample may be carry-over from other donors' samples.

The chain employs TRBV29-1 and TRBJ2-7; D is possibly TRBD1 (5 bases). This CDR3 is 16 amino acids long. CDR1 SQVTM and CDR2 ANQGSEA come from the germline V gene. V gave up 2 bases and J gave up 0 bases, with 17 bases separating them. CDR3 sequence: CSVESPGGRDSYEQYF. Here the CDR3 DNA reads TGCAGCGTTGAAAGCCCAGGTGGCAGGGACTCCTACGAGCAGTACTTC.

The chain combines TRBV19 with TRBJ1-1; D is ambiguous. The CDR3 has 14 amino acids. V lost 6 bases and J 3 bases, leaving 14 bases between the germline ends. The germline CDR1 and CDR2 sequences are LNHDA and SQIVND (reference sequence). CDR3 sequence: CASRGLGPDTEAFF. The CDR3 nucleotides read TGTGCCAGTAGGGGATTGGGTCCGGACACTGAAGCTTTCTTT.

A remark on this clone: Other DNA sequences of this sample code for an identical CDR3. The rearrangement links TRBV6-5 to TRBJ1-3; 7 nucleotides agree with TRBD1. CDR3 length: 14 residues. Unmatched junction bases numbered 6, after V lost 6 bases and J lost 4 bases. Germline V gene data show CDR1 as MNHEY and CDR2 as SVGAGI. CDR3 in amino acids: CASSLRQGGNTIYF. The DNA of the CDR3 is TGTGCCAGCAGCCTCCGACAGGGAGGAAACACCATATATTTT.

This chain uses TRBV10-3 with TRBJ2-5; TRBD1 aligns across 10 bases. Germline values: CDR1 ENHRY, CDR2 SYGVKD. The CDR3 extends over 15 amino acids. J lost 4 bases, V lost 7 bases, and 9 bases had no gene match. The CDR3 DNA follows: TGTGCCATCAATAGACAGGGGGCGCAGGGAGAGACCCAGTACTTC. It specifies CAINRQGAQGETQYF.

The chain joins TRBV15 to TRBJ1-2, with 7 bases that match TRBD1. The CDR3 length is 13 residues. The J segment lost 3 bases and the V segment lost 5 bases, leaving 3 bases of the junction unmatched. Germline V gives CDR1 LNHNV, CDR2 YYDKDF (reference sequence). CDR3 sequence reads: CATSDRADYGYTF. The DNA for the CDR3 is TGTGCCACCAGCGACAGGGCTGACTATGGCTACACCTTC.

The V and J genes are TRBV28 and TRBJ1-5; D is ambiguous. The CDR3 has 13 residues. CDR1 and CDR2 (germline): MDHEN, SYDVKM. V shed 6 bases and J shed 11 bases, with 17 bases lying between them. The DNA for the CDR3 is TGTGCCAGCAGGATCCGACCCGAGAATTCCCAGCATTTT. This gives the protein CASRIRPENSQHF.

The CDR3 loop reads CASSSRTGYSYNEQFF. The CDR3 DNA is TGTGCCAGCAGTTCAAGAACAGGGTACTCCTACAATGAGCAGTTCTTC. The J gene is TRBJ2-1, the V gene TRBV27, with D possibly TRBD1 on 6 matching bases. CDR3 length equals 16 residues. Trimming pared 4 bases from V and 0 bases from J, leaving 13 bases between. Germline assignment: CDR1 MNHEY and CDR2 SMNVEV (reference sequence).

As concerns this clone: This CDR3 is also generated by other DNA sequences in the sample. The CDR3 loop is CSVVGLQETQYF. In nucleotides, the CDR3 is TGCAGCGTGGTGGGACTACAAGAGACCCAGTACTTC. V gene TRBV29-1 combines with J gene TRBJ2-5; 7 bases align to TRBD2. V lost 6 bases to trimming and J lost 2 bases; unmatched junction nucleotides: 3. CDR3 length: 12 amino acids. Germline-derived CDR1 and CDR2 are SQVTM and ANQGSEA.

The CDR3 loop reads CASSRALEDEQFF. CDR3 bases: TGTGCCAGCAGTCGGGCGCTAGAGGATGAGCAGTTCTTC. The chain has TRBV6-6 and TRBJ2-1; D is uncertain. This CDR3 has 13 amino acids. V lost 5 bases and J lost 8, with 13 bases in between. CDR1 MNHNY and CDR2 SVGAGI come from the germline V gene (reference sequence).

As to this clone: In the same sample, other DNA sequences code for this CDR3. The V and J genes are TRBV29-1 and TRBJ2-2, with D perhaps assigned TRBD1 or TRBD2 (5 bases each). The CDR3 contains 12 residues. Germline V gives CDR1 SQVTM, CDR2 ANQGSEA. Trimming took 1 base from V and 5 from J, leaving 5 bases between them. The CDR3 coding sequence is TGCAGCGTTGAAGGGGGGACCGGGGAGCTGTTTTTT. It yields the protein CSVEGGTGELFF.

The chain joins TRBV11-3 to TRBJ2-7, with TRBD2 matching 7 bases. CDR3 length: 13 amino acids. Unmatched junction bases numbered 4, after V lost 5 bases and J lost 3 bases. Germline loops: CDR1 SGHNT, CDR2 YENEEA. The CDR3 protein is CASSQTSNYEQYF. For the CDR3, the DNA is TGTGCCAGCAGCCAGACTAGCAACTACGAGCAGTACTTC.

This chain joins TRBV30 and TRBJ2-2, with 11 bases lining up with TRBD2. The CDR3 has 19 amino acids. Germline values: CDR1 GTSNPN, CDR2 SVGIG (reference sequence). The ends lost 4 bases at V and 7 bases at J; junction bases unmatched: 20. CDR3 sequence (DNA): TGTGCCTGGACTCTAGCGAAGGCTAGCGGGAGGATTGGCAGCGGGGAGCTGTTTTTT. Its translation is CAWTLAKASGRIGSGELFF.

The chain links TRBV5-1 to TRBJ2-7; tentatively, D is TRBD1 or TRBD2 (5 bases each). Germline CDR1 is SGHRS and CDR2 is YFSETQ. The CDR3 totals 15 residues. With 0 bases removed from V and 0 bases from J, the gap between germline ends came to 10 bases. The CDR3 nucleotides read TGCGCCAGCAGCTTGGTCCAGGGACGCTCCTACGAGCAGTACTTC. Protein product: CASSLVQGRSYEQYF.

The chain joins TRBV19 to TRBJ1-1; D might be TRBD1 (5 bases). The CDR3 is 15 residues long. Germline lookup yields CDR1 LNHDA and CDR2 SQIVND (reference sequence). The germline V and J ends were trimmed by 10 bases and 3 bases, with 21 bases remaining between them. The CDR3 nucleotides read TGTGCCACCCGGACCCCGGGCAGGGTGGACACTGAAGCTTTCTTT. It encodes CATRTPGRVDTEAFF.